Listed here are 5 T cell receptor beta chains from one sample, sequenced in a study of T cells after yellow fever vaccination. TCRdb redid the calling of the 5' RACE reads with MiXCR, one entry per CDR3 protein. This sample has hundreds of thousands of distinct CDR3 sequences, with approximately 21% found just once. Sequenced here: PBMCs, sampled 15 days after the yellow fever booster vaccination. The source of these receptors is a man aged 25 to 40 who received the YFV17D yellow fever vaccine.

Here the CDR3 reads CSAPEVNYNEQFF. CDR3 DNA sequence: TGCAGTGCCCCAGAAGTAAACTACAATGAGCAGTTCTTC. This rearrangement joins TRBV20-1 to TRBJ2-1; D is unresolved. The length of the CDR3 is 13 residues. Germline V gene lookup returns CDR1 DFQATT and CDR2 SNEGSKA (reference sequence). Trimming took 6 bases from V and 3 from J, leaving 12 bases between them.

The rearrangement uses TRBV7-3 and TRBJ2-1, with no clear D. This CDR3 has 13 residues. Germline-derived CDR1 and CDR2 are SGHTA and FQGTGA. The V end lost 2 bases, the J end lost 6 bases, and 8 bases lay between the germline ends. Here the CDR3 DNA reads TGTGCCAGCAGCTTAGAACCGACCAATGAGCAGTTCTTC. This encodes CASSLEPTNEQFF. The full variable domain, its missing parts supplied by reference TRBV7-3 and TRBJ2-1, is GAGVSQTPSNKVTEKGKYVELRCDPISGHTALYWYRQSLGQGPEFLIYFQGTGAADDSGLPNDRFFAVRPEGSVSTLKIQRTERGDSAVYLCASSLEPTNEQFFGPGTRLTVL.

In this sample, this clonotype turned up a few times. The V call is TRBV7-2, the J call TRBJ2-5, with 10 bases aligning to TRBD2. The CDR3 sequence is 15 residues long. Germline CDR1 SGHTA, CDR2 FQGNSA. The J segment lost 5 bases and the V segment lost 3 bases, leaving 6 bases of the junction unmatched. The CDR3 protein is CASSFVAGGWETQYF. The CDR3 region has the DNA TGTGCCAGCAGCTTCGTAGCGGGAGGTTGGGAGACCCAGTACTTC.

The J gene is TRBJ2-1, the V gene TRBV20-1; D possibly corresponds to TRBD1 (5 bases). Germline CDR1 reads DFQATT; CDR2 reads SNEGSKA (reference sequence). The CDR3 contains 12 residues. With 1 base removed from V and 8 bases from J, the gap between germline ends came to 9 bases. CDR3 in amino acids: CSARGGSYEQFF. CDR3 bases: TGCAGTGCTAGAGGGGGCAGTTATGAGCAGTTCTTC.

The sample holds a few counts of this clonotype. The rearrangement links TRBV27 to TRBJ2-1, with D unclear. CDR3 size: 11 residues. Deletions cut 7 bases from V and 9 bases from J, with 10 bases between. Per germline, CDR1 MNHEY and CDR2 SMNVEV (reference sequence). In DNA form, the CDR3 reads TGTGCCAGCACCTACGATGGTGAGCAGTTCTTC. As protein: CASTYDGEQFF.